A single sample is the source of the 28 T cell receptor beta chains below, sequenced in a study of blood T cells in healthy people across ages. Next came a second PCR, run for about 6 to 12 cycles, which used a sample-barcoded 5' primer along with a J-beta primer mix. TCRdb reanalysed the 5' RACE reads using MiXCR and keeps one entry per CDR3 protein. Altogether under 850,000 distinct CDR3 sequences are present, about 37% being singletons, with the ten largest covering roughly 13%. The sequenced sample consisted of blood. The receptors were sampled from a young man in good health.

The chain carries TRBV12-3 or TRBV12-4 and TRBJ1-5, with D possibly matching TRBD1 (6 bases). Deletions cut 3 bases from V and 3 bases from J, with 9 bases between. The CDR3 has 14 residues. The CDR3 loop is CASSLTGLNQPQHF. The CDR3 nucleotides read TGTGCCAGCAGTTTGACAGGCCTCAATCAGCCCCAGCATTTT.

The CDR3 DNA reads as TGTGCCAGCAGTTACCCCGGGACCGCGACCAGTGAGCAGTTCTTC. Its protein is CASSYPGTATSEQFF. This chain joins TRBV6-2 or TRBV6-3 and TRBJ2-1, with D possibly called TRBD1 or TRBD2 (5 bases each). V was clipped by 2 bases and J by 9 bases, with 17 bases between them. This CDR3 has 15 residues. From germline, CDR1 is MNHEY and CDR2 SVGEGT.

The sample holds a few counts of this clonotype. The chain uses TRBV20-1 and TRBJ1-1, with D possibly being TRBD1 (5 bases). Germline lookup yields CDR1 DFQATT and CDR2 SNEGSKA (reference sequence). This CDR3 is built from 15 residues. Trimming removed 2 bases at V and 9 bases at J, with 22 bases between. The CDR3 coding sequence is TGCAGTGCTAGATCCGCCGCCGAACAGGAATCTAAAGCTTTCTTT. It is translated as CSARSAAEQESKAFF.

The chain employs TRBV3-1 and TRBJ1-2, with D perhaps matching TRBD1 (6 bases). V lost 3 bases and J lost 0, with 17 bases in between. CDR1 is LGHDT and CDR2 is YNNKEL in the germline V gene (reference sequence). This CDR3 comprises 17 residues. The CDR3 DNA follows: TGTGCCAGCAGCCAGGGGGCAGGGAGCGGATCTAACTATGGCTACACCTTC. This translates into CASSQGAGSGSNYGYTF. Variable domain in full (rest from reference TRBV3-1 and TRBJ1-2): DTAVSQTPKYLVTQMGNDKSIKCEQNLGHDTMYWYKQDSKKFLKIMFSYNNKELIINETVPNRFSPKSPDKAHLNLHINSLELGDSAVYFCASSQGAGSGSNYGYTFGSGTRLTVV.

To note about this clonotype: A much larger clone is a single base away; this may be a read error. The J gene is TRBJ1-2, the V gene TRBV12-5; possibly TRBD1 for D (6 bases). V was clipped by 5 bases and J by 7 bases, with 14 bases between them. CDR3 length equals 13 residues. Per the germline V gene, CDR1 is LGHNT and CDR2 is FRNRAP. The CDR3 here is CASGAQGGGGYTF. As DNA, the CDR3 is TGTGCTAGTGGTGCCCAAGGGGGTGGTGGCTACACCTTC.

Remarks on this clonotype: A much larger clonotype is one base distant, so this may be a read error. The rearrangement links TRBV4-3 to TRBJ2-7; no clear D gene. Germline CDR1 reads LGHNA; CDR2 reads YSLEER. The CDR3 has 15 amino acids. The CDR3 is CASSQDRISSDEQYF. CDR3 nucleotides: TGCGCCAGCAGCCAAGACAGGATCAGCTCCGACGAGCAGTACTTC.

This clonotype was recorded at least ten times. This chain uses TRBV12-3 or TRBV12-4 with TRBJ1-2; possibly TRBD1 for D (5 bases). V was cut by 8 bases and J by 6 bases, with 19 bases left in between. The CDR3 sequence is 14 residues long. CDR3 sequence: CASARGAGFDGYTF. The CDR3 DNA is TGTGCCAGCGCCCGAGGAGCAGGGTTTGATGGCTACACCTTC.

The chain links TRBV20-1 to TRBJ1-2; TRBD1 agrees at 9 bases. CDR1 is DFQATT and CDR2 is SNEGSKA in the germline V gene (reference sequence). V was clipped by 6 bases and J by 4 bases; unmatched bases: 9. CDR3 length: 14 residues. The CDR3 coding sequence is TGCAGTGCCACACCGCCGGGACAGGGCTATGGCTACACCTTC. This sequence encodes CSATPPGQGYGYTF.

This clonotype has a count of ten or more. This chain uses TRBV20-1 with TRBJ1-1, with 9 bases aligning to TRBD1. This CDR3 region has 14 residues. CDR1 and CDR2 (germline): DFQATT, SNEGSKA (reference sequence). With V trimmed by 6 bases and J by 1 base, 6 bases remained unmatched. The DNA of the CDR3 is TGCAGTGCGGAACAGGGGGCGGGGAACACTGAAGCTTTCTTT. Translation gives CSAEQGAGNTEAFF.

There are a few counts of this clonotype. V is TRBV9 and J is TRBJ2-3; 8 nucleotides align to TRBD1. Germline CDR1 SGDLS, CDR2 YYNGEE. The junction had 6 bases not matched to a gene; V was cut back by 3 bases and J by 0 bases. The CDR3 totals 16 residues. The CDR3 DNA reads as TGTGCCAGCAGCGGTGGACAGGGCTCTAGCACAGATACGCAGTATTTT. This sequence encodes CASSGGQGSSTDTQYF.

Of note for this clonotype: Sequence at one end of the junction differs from germline and may be a read error. The CDR3 spells CASSPNRGTYYGHTF. The CDR3 nucleotides are TGTGCCAGCAGCCCCAACCGGGGGACCTACTATGGCCACACCTTC. This rearrangement joins TRBV11-2 to TRBJ1-2; TRBD1 is a possible D gene (5 bases). The CDR3 consists of 15 residues. Germline V gene data show CDR1 as SGHAT and CDR2 as FQNNGV.

The chain has TRBV5-1 and TRBJ1-1, with TRBD1 as a possible D gene (5 bases). Trimming stripped 7 bases from V and 6 bases from J, with 16 bases between. Germline values: CDR1 SGHRS, CDR2 YFSETQ. The CDR3 sequence is 13 residues long. The CDR3 bases are TGCGCCAGCTATCTCCAGGGAAGAGCTGAAGCTTTCTTT. Its translation is CASYLQGRAEAFF.

A note on this clonotype: This may arise from a read error, as a much more abundant clone is one base away. V and J are TRBV7-2 and TRBJ2-7; D could derive from TRBD1 or TRBD2 (5 bases each). This CDR3 spans 15 amino acids. V was pared by 7 bases and J by 0 bases, with 16 bases between. CDR1 and CDR2 (germline): SGHTA, FQGNSA. The CDR3 DNA follows: TGTGCCAGCACTTGCACGTTGGGGGTCTCCTACGAGCAGTACTTC. This sequence encodes CASTCTLGVSYEQYF.

This clonotype appeared a few times. The rearrangement links TRBV7-2 to TRBJ2-2, with 9 nucleotides matching TRBD2. There are 19 residues in the CDR3. CDR1 and CDR2 from the germline V gene are SGHTA and FQGNSA. With 3 bases clipped from V and 4 bases from J, the junction kept 15 bases outside the gene matches. The CDR3 nucleotides are TGTGCCAGCAGCTTTTCGAGTCCAGGGCGGGGGGGTCGCACCGGGGAGCTGTTTTTT. This encodes CASSFSSPGRGGRTGELFF. The complete variable domain, with remaining parts taken from reference TRBV7-2 and TRBJ2-2, reads GAGVSQSPSNKVTEKGKDVELRCDPISGHTALYWYRQSLGQGLEFLIYFQGNSAPDKSGLPSDRFSAERTGGSVSTLTIQRTQQEDSAVYLCASSFSSPGRGGRTGELFFGEGSRLTVL.

V and J are TRBV6-2 or TRBV6-3 and TRBJ2-1; either TRBD1 or TRBD2 may supply D (5 bases each). The tail of the sequence fits TRBJ2-7 better, so the J call may be wrong. Germline values: CDR1 MNHEY, CDR2 SVGEGT. There are 15 residues in the CDR3. The CDR3: CASSLRGPVYNEQYF. In DNA, the CDR3 is TGTGCCAGCAGCCTCCGGGGCCCCGTCTACAATGAGCAGTACTTC.

The chain combines TRBV20-1 with TRBJ1-6, with 9 bases fitting TRBD1. CDR1 is DFQATT and CDR2 is SNEGSKA in the germline V gene (reference sequence). This CDR3 spans 15 amino acids. Losses at the gene ends were 1 base for V and 5 bases for J; bases not matched to a gene: 3. In DNA form, the CDR3 reads TGCAGTGCTAGAGCCTGGACAGGGGATAATTCACCCCTCCACTTT. This gives the protein CSARAWTGDNSPLHF.

The gene calls are TRBV19 and TRBJ1-5; D gene unclear. Trimming removed 3 bases at V and 0 bases at J, with 9 bases between. Germline V gene data show CDR1 as LNHDA and CDR2 as SQIVND (reference sequence). The CDR3 runs 15 residues. The CDR3 loop is CASSIALTSNQPQHF. In DNA, the CDR3 is TGTGCCAGTAGTATCGCTCTAACTAGCAATCAGCCCCAGCATTTT.

This clonotype was recorded at least ten times. This sequence joins TRBV25-1 and TRBJ1-2, with D possibly being TRBD1 (5 bases). The CDR3 is made up of 14 amino acids. V gave up 0 bases and J gave up 2 bases, with 7 bases separating them. Germline loops: CDR1 MGHDK, CDR2 SYGVNS. CDR3 DNA sequence: TGTGCCAGCAGTGAATATCGGGGCAACTATGGCTACACCTTC. Amino acids: CASSEYRGNYGYTF.

The chain recombines TRBV29-1 with TRBJ1-1; D ambiguous. V was clipped by 7 bases and J by 1 base, with 10 bases between them. The germline V gene encodes CDR1 SQVTM and CDR2 ANQGSEA. The CDR3 has 12 residues. The CDR3 sequence is CSAYSKNTEAFF. The CDR3 DNA reads as TGCAGCGCTTACAGCAAGAACACTGAAGCTTTCTTT.

This clonotype was seen a few times. V is TRBV7-9 and J is TRBJ2-7; tentative D call: TRBD1 (5 bases). This CDR3 spans 12 amino acids. The germline V gene has CDR1 SEHNR and CDR2 FQNEAQ (reference sequence). Trimming removed 5 bases from V and 7 bases from J, with 12 bases in between. The CDR3 region is CASSRRELEQYF. DNA of the CDR3: TGTGCCAGCAGCCGCAGGGAACTGGAGCAGTACTTC.

This chain joins TRBV12-3 or TRBV12-4 and TRBJ2-2, with TRBD1 identical over 7 bases. V lost 5 bases to trimming and J lost 7 bases; unmatched junction nucleotides: 7. This CDR3 is 14 amino acids long. The CDR3 sequence: CASSPQGDRGELFF. The CDR3 DNA follows: TGTGCCAGCAGTCCTCAGGGGGATCGCGGGGAGCTGTTTTTT.

This clonotype was seen more than once but under ten times. This chain's CDR3 is CSARVRIGNSNQPQHF. CDR3 bases: TGCAGTGCTAGGGTGAGAATCGGTAATAGCAATCAGCCCCAGCATTTT. The J gene is TRBJ1-5, the V gene TRBV20-1; no reliable D call. Germline V gene lookup returns CDR1 DFQATT and CDR2 SNEGSKA (reference sequence). Trimming pared 3 bases from V and 0 bases from J, leaving 15 bases between. This CDR3 has 16 residues.

As for this clonotype: The junction departs from germline at one end; a sequencing error may be responsible. This rearrangement joins TRBV6-5 to TRBJ1-2, with D uncertain. The CDR3 consists of 16 residues. Per germline, CDR1 MNHEY and CDR2 SVGAGI. DNA for the CDR3: TGTGCCAGCAGTTTACGTCCCTCCTTGACTAACTGTGGCTACACCTTC. It translates to CASSLRPSLTNCGYTF.

The V call is TRBV7-9, the J call TRBJ1-4, with TRBD1 identical over 7 bases. V trimming: 4 bases; J trimming: 2 bases; junction bases outside the gene matches: 7. From germline, CDR1 is SEHNR and CDR2 FQNEAQ (reference sequence). CDR3 size: 16 residues. DNA of the CDR3: TGTGCCAGCAGCTCGTACAGGGGACGCACTAATGAAAAACTGTTTTTT. Translation gives CASSSYRGRTNEKLFF.

This sequence joins TRBV20-1 and TRBJ2-1, with 9 bases matching TRBD1. The DNA matches TRBJ2-7 better at its end, which makes the J call doubtful. The CDR3 totals 14 residues. Germline V gene lookup returns CDR1 DFQATT and CDR2 SNEGSKA (reference sequence). CDR3 sequence reads: CSAPRDRANNEQYF. In DNA form, the CDR3 reads TGCAGTGCTCCACGGGACAGGGCTAACAATGAGCAGTACTTC.

This clonotype has just a few counts. J is TRBJ2-1 and V is TRBV5-1; D possibly matches TRBD1 or TRBD2 (5 bases each). With 0 bases removed from V and 5 bases from J, the gap between germline ends came to 6 bases. Germline V gives CDR1 SGHRS, CDR2 YFSETQ. The CDR3 is 13 residues long. DNA of the CDR3: TGCGCCAGCAGCTTGGGGGGACACAATGAGCAGTTCTTC. Its protein is CASSLGGHNEQFF. Supplemented by reference TRBV5-1 and TRBJ2-1, the full variable domain reads KAGVTQTPRYLIKTRGQQVTLSCSPISGHRSVSWYQQTPGQGLQFLFEYFSETQRNKGNFPGRFSGRQFSNSRSEMNVSTLELGDSALYLCASSLGGHNEQFFGPGTRLTVL.

This clonotype has just a few counts. The CDR3 protein is CSARWGSTGGPREGTQYF. DNA for the CDR3: TGCAGTGCTCGATGGGGTTCGACCGGGGGGCCCCGAGAAGGGACCCAGTACTTC. The rearrangement joins TRBV20-1 to TRBJ2-5; tentative D call: TRBD2 (7 bases). V gave up 5 bases and J gave up 7 bases, with 32 bases separating them. The CDR3 totals 18 residues. Germline CDR1 reads DFQATT; CDR2 reads SNEGSKA (reference sequence).

The V gene is TRBV12-3 or TRBV12-4, the J gene TRBJ2-3; D is possibly TRBD1 or TRBD2 (5 bases each). Trimming removed 2 bases from V and 4 bases from J, with 16 bases in between. There are 16 residues in the CDR3. The CDR3 DNA follows: TGTGCCAGCAGTTTAAGGGGCGCAGGGAGCGCAGATACGCAGTATTTT. It translates to CASSLRGAGSADTQYF.